A single TCR beta chain is shown here with its context. As yet, its antigen is unknown. The sample is drawn from a study of cytomegalovirus exposure and HLA in healthy donors. At the level of the study: Genetic ancestry analysis placed around 76% of the approximately 390 donors that were genotyped in the Caucasian-associated cluster. Study outcomes and limitations: After further analysis at a later stage, roughly 16,000 TCR beta sequences were associated with HLA alleles at 0.05 false discovery rate. Information on immune exposure was restricted to one variable (CMV serostatus). Prior analysis indicated that the majority of TCR beta V segments exhibited productivity approximately 87% or approximately 30% of the time.

In germline, CDR1 is MNHEY, CDR2 SVGAGI. V gave up 2 bases and J gave up 16 bases; unmatched junction bases: 7. This CDR3 has 13 residues. PCR used 60 Vbeta primers and 13 Jbeta primers. Data came from immunoSEQ multiplex PCR; TCRdb stores just in-frame clones and leaves some out. The sample has around 150,000 clones, 75% seen once. The material sequenced was PBMCs. This chain uses TRBV6-5 with TRBJ2-1; TRBD2 aligns across 11 bases. This TCR derives from a male donor in good health and CMV-seronegative. CDR3 protein: CASSYGGTSGLFF. DNA of the CDR3: TGTGCCAGCAGTTACGGGGGGACTAGCGGCCTTTTCTTC.